These 7 T cell receptor beta chains share one sample of origin, sequenced in a study of T cell changes during pregnancy in multiple sclerosis (dated by TCRdb to about 2019). The library was built by means of the immunoSEQ multiplex PCR assay. Drawn from immuneACCESS, this table holds only the in-frame rearrangements with V and J called that TCRdb kept. Clones are partly lost; checked studies trace under half to an unresolved V gene and leave the rest unexplained. The sample includes over 65,000 clones, with about 90% observed a single time. The top ten constitute around 0.9% of the sample. This specimen consisted of peripheral blood, obtained in the second trimester of pregnancy. All receptors come from a female donor with multiple sclerosis, enrolled in a pregnancy study.

The chain couples TRBV4-3 to TRBJ1-5; no firm D call. This CDR3 contains 16 residues. From germline, CDR1 is LGHNA and CDR2 YSLEER. V lost 0 bases to trimming and J lost 0 bases, with 9 bases between them. CDR3 nucleotide sequence: TGCGCCAGCAGCCAAGAGGTAGTCGTTAGCAATCAGCCCCAGCATTTT. Translation: CASSQEVVVSNQPQHF.

The chain carries TRBV7-6 and TRBJ1-1; 9 nucleotides match TRBD1. The V and J ends lost 5 bases and 4 bases, in that order; junction bases with no gene match: 2. CDR1 and CDR2 (germline): SGHVS, FNYEAQ. CDR3 length: 13 residues. DNA of the CDR3: TGTGCCAGCAGCGTGGGACAGGGCACTGAAGCTTTCTTT. This translates into CASSVGQGTEAFF.

The CDR3: CASSQEESGGVMNEQFF. The CDR3 coding sequence is TGTGCCAGCAGCCAAGAAGAAAGCGGGGGGGTCATGAATGAGCAGTTCTTC. J is TRBJ2-1 and V is TRBV4-2; 10 bases fit TRBD2. CDR1 is LGHNA and CDR2 is YNFKEQ in the germline V gene. This CDR3 has 17 amino acids. The ends lost 0 bases at V and 7 bases at J; junction bases unmatched: 9.

The rearrangement uses TRBV15 and TRBJ1-2; D not resolved. Per the germline V gene, CDR1 is LNHNV and CDR2 is YYDKDF (reference sequence). With 0 bases removed from V and 6 bases from J, the gap between germline ends came to 8 bases. The CDR3 loop spans 13 amino acids. CDR3 residues: CATSREEGDGYTF. The CDR3 DNA sequence: TGTGCCACCAGCAGAGAAGAGGGCGATGGCTACACCTTC.

The rearrangement links TRBV25-1 to TRBJ1-2; D is ambiguous. The germline CDR1 and CDR2 sequences are MGHDK and SYGVNS. CDR3 size: 15 residues. The V gene lost 1 base and the J gene lost 4 bases, with 13 bases spanning the gap. The DNA for the CDR3 is TGTGCCAGCAGTGAATTCAGAAGGGAGGCCTATGGCTACACCTTC. Translation gives CASSEFRREAYGYTF.

The rearrangement uses TRBV7-6 and TRBJ1-1, with D unclear. The V and J ends lost 5 bases and 1 base respectively, with 14 bases between them. The length of the CDR3 is 15 residues. The germline V gene has CDR1 SGHVS and CDR2 FNYEAQ. The CDR3 region is CASSPIGGTNTEAFF. Here the CDR3 DNA reads TGTGCCAGCAGCCCCATAGGAGGCACGAACACTGAAGCTTTCTTT.

V and J are TRBV4-1 and TRBJ1-1; D remains unclear. There are 15 residues in the CDR3. The germline V gene has CDR1 MGHRA and CDR2 YSYEKL. V lost 0 bases to trimming and J lost 1 base, with 9 bases between them. CDR3 region: CASSQDLTENTEAFF. In nucleotides, the CDR3 is TGCGCCAGCAGCCAAGATCTTACAGAGAACACTGAAGCTTTCTTT.